The 18 T cell receptor beta chains in this list originate from one sample, sequenced in a study of shared clonotypes between healthy human individuals. Method: immunoSEQ multiplex PCR; TCRdb's copy keeps in-frame clones and lacks some. The table has some 2,500,000 clones, under 95% seen once. Sample: naive CD4+ T cells from PBMCs. Noted subset: CD45RA+ positively selected. The receptors come from a man younger than 35 in good health. Some clones in this sample may be carry-over from other donors' samples.

The rearrangement uses TRBV5-1 and TRBJ2-4; D may correspond to TRBD1 or TRBD2 (5 bases each). With 3 bases removed from V and 9 bases from J, the gap between germline ends came to 22 bases. The CDR3 spans 16 residues. Germline-derived CDR1 and CDR2 are SGHRS and YFSETQ. The CDR3 is CASSSTRDGLWGIQYF. CDR3 DNA: TGCGCCAGCAGCTCAACAAGGGACGGTCTTTGGGGCATTCAGTACTTC. Together with reference TRBV5-1 and TRBJ2-4, the CDR3 gives the full variable domain: KAGVTQTPRYLIKTRGQQVTLSCSPISGHRSVSWYQQTPGQGLQFLFEYFSETQRNKGNFPGRFSGRQFSNSRSEMNVSTLELGDSALYLCASSSTRDGLWGIQYFGAGTRLSVL.

The J gene is TRBJ2-5, the V gene TRBV6-1, with D maybe TRBD2 (6 bases). V shed 3 bases and J shed 5 bases, with 16 bases lying between them. CDR3 length: 15 amino acids. The germline V gene encodes CDR1 MNHNS and CDR2 SASEGT. The CDR3 spells CASSDGRGGKETQYF. CDR3 DNA sequence: TGTGCCAGCAGTGATGGTCGGGGAGGAAAGGAGACCCAGTACTTC.

This chain joins TRBV28 and TRBJ1-2, with no clear D. The CDR3 has 13 residues. Germline V gene lookup returns CDR1 MDHEN and CDR2 SYDVKM. Trimming removed 4 bases from V and 10 bases from J, with 16 bases in between. CDR3 sequence (DNA): TGTGCCAGCAGTTCCCGGACTTTGTTCGACTACACCTTC. Translating gives CASSSRTLFDYTF.

The V gene is TRBV5-1, the J gene TRBJ1-1; TRBD1 might be the D (5 bases). V was clipped by 3 bases and J by 3 bases, with 15 bases between them. The CDR3 is 15 residues long. Germline loops: CDR1 SGHRS, CDR2 YFSETQ. The CDR3 sequence is CASSWGPQRDTEAFF. CDR3 in DNA: TGCGCCAGCAGCTGGGGCCCCCAGAGGGACACTGAAGCTTTCTTT.

The V call is TRBV5-1, the J call TRBJ1-1; D ambiguous. The CDR3 spans 16 residues. Trimming removed 0 bases from V and 4 bases from J, with 16 bases in between. Germline values: CDR1 SGHRS, CDR2 YFSETQ. The CDR3 is CASSLVPGPVATEAFF. DNA of the CDR3: TGCGCCAGCAGCTTGGTTCCGGGTCCTGTAGCCACTGAAGCTTTCTTT.

The table lists this clone with a count of one. The V gene is TRBV7-9, the J gene TRBJ2-4; 10 nucleotides match TRBD2. Per the germline V gene, CDR1 is SEHNR and CDR2 is FQNEAQ (reference sequence). V lost 5 bases and J lost 3; bases outside the gene matches: 4. The CDR3 extends over 15 amino acids. The CDR3 nucleotides are TGTGCCAGCAGCCCCCGGACTAGCGGCAAAAACATTCAGTACTTC. Its protein is CASSPRTSGKNIQYF.

In regard to this clone: At the DNA level, this CDR3 is encoded by other sequences in the same sample as well. The chain joins TRBV6-5 to TRBJ2-7; TRBD2 matches 14 bases. The CDR3 is 15 residues long. V lost 5 bases to trimming and J lost 2 bases; unmatched junction nucleotides: 2. Germline CDR1 is MNHEY and CDR2 is SVGAGI. CDR3 protein: CASSGLAGGTYEQYF. In nucleotides, the CDR3 is TGTGCCAGCAGTGGACTAGCGGGGGGTACCTACGAGCAGTACTTC.

The chain is built from TRBV5-1 and TRBJ1-5, with D uncertain. CDR1 is SGHRS and CDR2 is YFSETQ in the germline V gene. Trimming removed 0 bases at V and 7 bases at J, with 14 bases between. The length of the CDR3 is 15 residues. CDR3 coding DNA: TGCGCCAGCAGCTTGGAGGCTTTTTCGGGGCAGCCCCAGCATTTT. It translates to CASSLEAFSGQPQHF.

Here the CDR3 DNA reads TGTGCCAGCAGTCTTATCTTTGGTAGCTACACCTTC. Its protein is CASSLIFGSYTF. J is TRBJ1-2 and V is TRBV7-9; D not certain. Germline assignment: CDR1 SEHNR and CDR2 FQNEAQ (reference sequence). Trimming stripped 6 bases from V and 9 bases from J, with 14 bases between. The CDR3 runs 12 residues.

This sequence joins TRBV4-2 and TRBJ2-3; tentative D call: TRBD1 (5 bases). The germline V gene has CDR1 LGHNA and CDR2 YNFKEQ. V was clipped by 7 bases and J by 8 bases, with 22 bases between them. The CDR3 has 15 amino acids. This chain's CDR3 is CASIPSFDSPGTQYF. CDR3 nucleotide sequence: TGTGCCAGCATCCCCTCCTTCGACAGCCCCGGTACGCAGTATTTT.

The chain has TRBV15 and TRBJ2-4; 8 nucleotides line up with TRBD2. This CDR3 spans 15 amino acids. Germline V gene lookup returns CDR1 LNHNV and CDR2 YYDKDF (reference sequence). Losses at the gene ends were 1 base for V and 7 bases for J; bases not matched to a gene: 6. The DNA for the CDR3 is TGTGCCACCAGCAGAGTACTAGCGGATGGGAACATTCAGTACTTC. This encodes CATSRVLADGNIQYF.

V usage is TRBV7-2 and J usage is TRBJ2-3; 11 bases line up with TRBD2. Losses at the gene ends were 5 bases for V and 1 base for J; bases not matched to a gene: 2. The CDR3 runs to 15 residues. Germline V gene data show CDR1 as SGHTA and CDR2 as FQGNSA. The CDR3: CASSLTSGGTDTQYF. DNA for the CDR3: TGTGCCAGCAGCCTGACTAGCGGGGGCACAGATACGCAGTATTTT.

The genes are TRBV5-1 and TRBJ1-1; D might be TRBD1 (6 bases). CDR1 is SGHRS, CDR2 YFSETQ, per germline. The CDR3 runs to 15 residues. V was shortened by 4 bases and J by 5 bases, with 18 bases between the two germline ends. The CDR3 here is CASSEQTGTRTEAFF. The CDR3 DNA follows: TGCGCCAGCAGCGAACAAACAGGGACAAGGACTGAAGCTTTCTTT. Based on the CDR3 plus reference TRBV5-1 and TRBJ1-1, the full variable domain is KAGVTQTPRYLIKTRGQQVTLSCSPISGHRSVSWYQQTPGQGLQFLFEYFSETQRNKGNFPGRFSGRQFSNSRSEMNVSTLELGDSALYLCASSEQTGTRTEAFFGQGTRLTVV.

The chain is built from TRBV27 and TRBJ2-3, with D possibly matching TRBD2 (5 bases). The CDR3 has 17 amino acids. Deletions cut 6 bases from V and 0 bases from J, with 19 bases between. In germline, CDR1 is MNHEY, CDR2 SMNVEV (reference sequence). The CDR3: CASRRTPAISSTDTQYF. CDR3 bases: TGTGCCAGCAGACGGACTCCGGCTATATCAAGCACAGATACGCAGTATTTT.

The rearrangement links TRBV28 to TRBJ1-3; 9 bases match TRBD1. The V and J ends lost 6 bases and 11 bases, in that order; junction bases with no gene match: 8. The CDR3 spans 13 residues. Germline V gene data show CDR1 as MDHEN and CDR2 as SYDVKM. The CDR3 loop is CASSRDRVTAIYF. The CDR3, as DNA: TGTGCCAGCAGCCGGGACAGGGTAACCGCCATATATTTT.

The chain uses TRBV7-2 and TRBJ2-3; 7 positions match TRBD2. CDR3 length: 18 residues. CDR1 and CDR2 (germline): SGHTA, FQGNSA. J lost 0 bases, V lost 1 base, and 10 bases had no gene match. The CDR3 loop is CASSLVSVGLVSTDTQYF. The CDR3 DNA follows: TGTGCCAGCAGCTTAGTATCGGTCGGACTAGTTAGCACAGATACGCAGTATTTT.

This clone was detected once. The rearrangement joins TRBV2 to TRBJ1-5, with 8 positions matching TRBD1. J was trimmed by 7 bases and V by 5 bases; bases with no gene match: 10. This CDR3 comprises 15 residues. Germline CDR1 reads SNHLY; CDR2 reads FYNNEI. Written as DNA, the CDR3 is TGTGCCAGCAGTATTGCCCAGGGGGCTGGCCAGCCCCAGCATTTT. It yields the protein CASSIAQGAGQPQHF.

V gene TRBV11-2 combines with J gene TRBJ1-5; the D gene is possibly TRBD1 (6 bases). CDR1 and CDR2 (germline): SGHAT, FQNNGV. Deletions cut 1 base from V and 7 bases from J, with 14 bases between. CDR3 length: 15 amino acids. The CDR3: CASSLGGRGGQPQHF. CDR3 sequence (DNA): TGTGCCAGCAGCTTAGGCGGCAGGGGTGGACAGCCCCAGCATTTT.